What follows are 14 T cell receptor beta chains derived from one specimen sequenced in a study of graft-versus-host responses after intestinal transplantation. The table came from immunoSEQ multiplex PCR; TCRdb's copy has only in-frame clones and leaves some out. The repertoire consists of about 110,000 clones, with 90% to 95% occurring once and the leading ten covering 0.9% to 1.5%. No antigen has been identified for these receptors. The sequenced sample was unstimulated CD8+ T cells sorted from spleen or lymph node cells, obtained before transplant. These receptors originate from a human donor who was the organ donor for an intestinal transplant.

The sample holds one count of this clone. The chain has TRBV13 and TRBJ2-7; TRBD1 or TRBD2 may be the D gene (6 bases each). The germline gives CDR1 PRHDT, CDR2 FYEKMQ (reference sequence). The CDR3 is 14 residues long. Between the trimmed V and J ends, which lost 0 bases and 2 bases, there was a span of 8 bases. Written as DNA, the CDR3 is TGTGCCAGCAGCTTAGGCCGGGGGCCCTACGAGCAGTACTTC. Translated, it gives CASSLGRGPYEQYF.

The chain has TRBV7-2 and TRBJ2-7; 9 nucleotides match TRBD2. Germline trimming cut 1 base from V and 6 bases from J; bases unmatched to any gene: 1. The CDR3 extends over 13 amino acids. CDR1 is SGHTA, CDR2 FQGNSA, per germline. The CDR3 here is CASSLGLAVEQYF. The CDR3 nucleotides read TGTGCCAGCAGCTTAGGACTAGCGGTCGAGCAGTACTTC.

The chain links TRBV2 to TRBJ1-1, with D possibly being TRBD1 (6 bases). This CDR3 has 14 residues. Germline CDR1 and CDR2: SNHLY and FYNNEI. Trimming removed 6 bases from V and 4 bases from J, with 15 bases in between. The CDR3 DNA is TGTGCCAGCAGCGACACCTCGGGGGCCACTGAAGCTTTCTTT. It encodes CASSDTSGATEAFF.

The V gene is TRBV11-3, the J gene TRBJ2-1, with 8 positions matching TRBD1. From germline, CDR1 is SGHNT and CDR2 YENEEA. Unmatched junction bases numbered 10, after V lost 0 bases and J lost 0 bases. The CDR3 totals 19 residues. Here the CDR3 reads CASSLDSQGAGSSYNEQFF. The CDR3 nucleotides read TGTGCCAGCAGCTTAGATAGCCAGGGGGCTGGGAGCTCCTACAATGAGCAGTTCTTC.

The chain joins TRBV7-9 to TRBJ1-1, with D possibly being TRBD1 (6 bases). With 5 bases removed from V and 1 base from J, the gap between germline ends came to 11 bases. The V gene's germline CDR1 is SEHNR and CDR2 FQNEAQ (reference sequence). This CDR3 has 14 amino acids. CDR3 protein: CASSTWGQNTEAFF. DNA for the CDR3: TGTGCCAGCAGCACCTGGGGACAGAACACTGAAGCTTTCTTT.

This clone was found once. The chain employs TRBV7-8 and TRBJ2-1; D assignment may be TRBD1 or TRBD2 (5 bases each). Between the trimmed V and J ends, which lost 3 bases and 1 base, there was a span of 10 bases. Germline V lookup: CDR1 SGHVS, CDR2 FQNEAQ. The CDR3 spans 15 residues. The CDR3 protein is CASSLRDPSYNEQFF. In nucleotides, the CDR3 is TGTGCCAGCAGCTTGAGGGACCCATCCTACAATGAGCAGTTCTTC.

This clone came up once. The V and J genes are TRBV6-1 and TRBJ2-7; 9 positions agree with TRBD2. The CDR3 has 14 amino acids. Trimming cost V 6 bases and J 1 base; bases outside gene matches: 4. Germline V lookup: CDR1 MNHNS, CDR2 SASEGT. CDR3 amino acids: CASRDSGGSYEQYF. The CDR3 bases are TGTGCCAGCAGGGATAGCGGGGGTTCCTACGAGCAGTACTTC.

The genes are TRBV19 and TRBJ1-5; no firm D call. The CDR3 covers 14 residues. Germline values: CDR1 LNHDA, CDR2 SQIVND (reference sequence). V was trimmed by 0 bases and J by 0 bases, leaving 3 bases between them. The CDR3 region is CASSIEGSNQPQHF. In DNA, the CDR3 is TGTGCCAGTAGTATAGAGGGTAGCAATCAGCCCCAGCATTTT.

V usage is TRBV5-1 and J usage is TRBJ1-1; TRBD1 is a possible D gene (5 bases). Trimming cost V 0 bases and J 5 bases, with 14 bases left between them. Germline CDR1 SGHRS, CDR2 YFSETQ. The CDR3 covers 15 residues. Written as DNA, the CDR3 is TGCGCCAGCAGCTTGGTGCAGGGCAAGGGGACTGAAGCTTTCTTT. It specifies CASSLVQGKGTEAFF.

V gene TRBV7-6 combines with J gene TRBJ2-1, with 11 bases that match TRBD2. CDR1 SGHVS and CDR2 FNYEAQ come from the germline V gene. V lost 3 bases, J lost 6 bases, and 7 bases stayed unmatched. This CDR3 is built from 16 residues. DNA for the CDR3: TGTGCCAGCAGCTTGATACTAGCGGGAGTTTTCAATGAGCAGTTCTTC. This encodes CASSLILAGVFNEQFF.

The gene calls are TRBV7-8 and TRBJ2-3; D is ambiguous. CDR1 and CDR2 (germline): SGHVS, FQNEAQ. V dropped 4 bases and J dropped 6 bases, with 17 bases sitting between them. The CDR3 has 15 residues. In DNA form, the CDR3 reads TGTGCCAGCAGCTCCAGACAAGTTATGACGGATACGCAGTATTTT. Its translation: CASSSRQVMTDTQYF.

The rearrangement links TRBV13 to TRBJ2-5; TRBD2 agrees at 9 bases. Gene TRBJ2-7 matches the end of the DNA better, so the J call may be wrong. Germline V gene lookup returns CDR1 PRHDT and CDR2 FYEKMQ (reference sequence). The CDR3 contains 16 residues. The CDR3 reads CASSLGASGASYEQYF. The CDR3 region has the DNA TGTGCCAGCAGCTTAGGAGCTAGCGGGGCCTCCTACGAGCAGTACTTC.

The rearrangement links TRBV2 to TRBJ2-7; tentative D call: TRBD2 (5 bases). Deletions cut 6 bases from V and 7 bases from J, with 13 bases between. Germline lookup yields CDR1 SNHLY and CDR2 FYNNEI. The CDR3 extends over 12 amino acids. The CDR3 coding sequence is TGTGCCAGCAGCCGCGGTGGGAGAGAGCAGTACTTC. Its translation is CASSRGGREQYF.

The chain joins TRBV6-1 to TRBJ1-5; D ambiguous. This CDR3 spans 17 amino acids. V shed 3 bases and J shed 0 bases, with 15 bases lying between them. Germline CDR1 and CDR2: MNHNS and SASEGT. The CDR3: CASSEALFLNSNQPQHF. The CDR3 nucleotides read TGTGCCAGCAGTGAGGCGTTGTTCCTAAATAGCAATCAGCCCCAGCATTTT.